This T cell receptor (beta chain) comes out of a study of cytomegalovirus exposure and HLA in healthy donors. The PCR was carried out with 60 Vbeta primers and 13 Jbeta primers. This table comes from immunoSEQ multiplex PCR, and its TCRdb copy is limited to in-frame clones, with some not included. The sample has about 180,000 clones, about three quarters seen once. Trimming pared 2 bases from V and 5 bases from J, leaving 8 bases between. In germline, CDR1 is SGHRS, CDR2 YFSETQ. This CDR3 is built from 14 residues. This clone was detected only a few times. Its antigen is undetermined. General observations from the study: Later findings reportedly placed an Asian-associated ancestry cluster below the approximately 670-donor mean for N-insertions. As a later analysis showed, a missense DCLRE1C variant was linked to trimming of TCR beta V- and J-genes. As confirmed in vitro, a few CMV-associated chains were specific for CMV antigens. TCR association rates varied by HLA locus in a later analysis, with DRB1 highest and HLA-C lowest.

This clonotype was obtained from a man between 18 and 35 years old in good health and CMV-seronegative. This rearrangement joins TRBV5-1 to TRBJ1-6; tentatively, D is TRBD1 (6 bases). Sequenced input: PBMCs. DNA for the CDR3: TGCGCCAGCAGCTTAAAGGGGGATAATTCACCCCTCCACTTT. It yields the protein CASSLKGDNSPLHF.